The rows below give T cell receptor beta chains drawn from one sample of a study of T cells in localized non-small cell lung cancer. The protocol was immunoSEQ multiplex PCR, while the TCRdb copy is restricted to in-frame clones and leaves out a portion. The sample contains approximately 30,000 clones, more than 75% of which appear only once. The sequencing here drew on peripheral blood, taken before any cancer treatment. All receptors derive from a male donor older than 55 with stage III lung adenocarcinoma. The CDR3 runs from the conserved cysteine through the conserved F or W. D genes are given only for firm matches. A row's size may be missing; if present it is once, few, many or a size class.

j_gene | abundance | v_gene | d_gene | CDR3nt | CDR3aa
TRBJ1-6 | - | TRBV6-1 | - | TGTGCCAGCAGCGCCGCGCAAGACAGTTCACCCCTCCACTTT | CASSAAQDSSPLHF
TRBJ2-7 | - | TRBV30 | - | TGTGCCTGGGGGGTCGATATCGACACCTCCTACGAGCAGTACTTC | CAWGVDIDTSYEQYF
TRBJ1-6 | - | TRBV12-1 | - | TGTGCCAGCAAAAAACTACAGGGGGATAATTCACCCCTCCACTTT | CASKKLQGDNSPLHF
TRBJ2-3 | - | TRBV7-9 | TRBD1 | TGTGCCAGGAGCGGGACAGGGGCAGATACGCAGTATTTT | CARSGTGADTQYF
TRBJ2-4 | once | TRBV11-2 | - | TGTGCCAGCAGCAACCGCGATCAGGTCGTCGGCATTCAGTACTTC | CASSNRDQVVGIQYF
TRBJ2-7 | - | TRBV27 | - | TGTGCCAGCAGTTTATCTCGGTGGGGATACGAGCAGTACTTC | CASSLSRWGYEQYF
TRBJ1-4 | medium-sized | TRBV4-1 | - | TGCGCCAGCAGCCAAGAGTACGGGAGGAATGAAAAACTGTTTTTT | CASSQEYGRNEKLFF
TRBJ2-3 | - | TRBV5-4 | - | TGTGCCAGCAGCTCCGCGGGCACAGATACGCAGTATTTT | CASSSAGTDTQYF
TRBJ1-5 | - | TRBV5-4 | TRBD1 | TGTGCCAGCAGCTTACAGGGGGTCAATCAGCCCCAGCATTTT | CASSLQGVNQPQHF
TRBJ1-4 | - | TRBV2 | - | TGTGCCAGCAGTGAAAGTCACGGACCTAATGAAAAACTGTTTTTT | CASSESHGPNEKLFF
TRBJ1-2 | medium-sized | TRBV14 | - | TGTGCCAGCAGCCAAGACAGGATTGGCTACACCTTC | CASSQDRIGYTF
TRBJ1-1 | - | TRBV4-1 | TRBD1 | TGCGCCAGCAGCCAACAGGGGGCGAACACTGAAGCTTTCTTT | CASSQQGANTEAFF
TRBJ1-5 | - | TRBV18 | - | TGTGCCAGCTCACCAGGAGAGGGTCAGCCCCAGCATTTT | CASSPGEGQPQHF
TRBJ1-5 | once | TRBV19 | - | TGTGCCAGTAGCCAGGACAGAAGAAATCAGCCCCAGCATTTT | CASSQDRRNQPQHF
TRBJ2-5 | few | TRBV21-1 | - | TGTGCCAGCAGCAGGCCTCGGACAGGGTCGAGAAAGACCCAGTACTTC | CASSRPRTGSRKTQYF
TRBJ1-1 | - | TRBV27 | - | TGTGCCACCCAGACTCGGGCGACAGGGAACACTGAAGCTTTCTTT | CATQTRATGNTEAFF
TRBJ1-6 | few | TRBV14 | - | TGTGCCAGCAGCCAAGATCGAGGGGTCTATAATTCACCCCTCCACTTT | CASSQDRGVYNSPLHF
TRBJ1-2 | - | TRBV19 | - | TGTGCCAGTAGGGGGGGCAGGCTCGGATATGGCTACACCTTC | CASRGGRLGYGYTF
TRBJ1-4 | - | TRBV14 | - | TGTGCCAGCAGCCAGTTTAAAGAACTGTTTTTT | CASSQFKELFF
TRBJ2-7 | - | TRBV13 | - | TGTGCCAGCAGCCTGACCTCCTACGAGCAGTACTTC | CASSLTSYEQYF
TRBJ2-3 | - | TRBV14 | - | TGTGCCAGCAGCCCCATCTCGGGGGCAGATACGCAGTATTTT | CASSPISGADTQYF
TRBJ1-6 | - | TRBV11-2 | - | TGTGCCAGCAGCTTACAGGGAGGTTATTCACCCCTCCACTTT | CASSLQGGYSPLHF
TRBJ2-7 | - | TRBV19 | TRBD1 | TGTGCCAGTAGTATACAGGGGGATGTCTACGAGCAGTACTTC | CASSIQGDVYEQYF
TRBJ1-2 | - | TRBV19 | - | TGTGCCAGTAGCCCAAACCACGCCGGCAGGAGGCGGCCCTATGGCTACACCTTC | CASSPNHAGRRRPYGYTF
TRBJ2-3 | - | TRBV2 | TRBD2 | TGTGCCAGCAGAGGGAGACTAGCGGGAGGAGATACGCAGTATTTT | CASRGRLAGGDTQYF
TRBJ2-4 | - | TRBV19 | - | TGTGCCAGTAGTATTTCGTCGGTTCCCGGTTCAGGAAACATTCAGTACTTC | CASSISSVPGSGNIQYF
TRBJ1-2 | few | TRBV2 | - | TGTGCCAGCAGTGAGGGGGACGGCCGTGGCTACACCTTC | CASSEGDGRGYTF
TRBJ2-1 | - | TRBV6-1 | TRBD1 | TGTGCCGCTCGGACAGGGACTGTGGATGAGCAGTTCTTC | CAARTGTVDEQFF
TRBJ2-1 | - | TRBV6-4 | TRBD2 | TGTGCCAGGATAAGAGCTAGCGGGATCTATGAGCAGTTCTTC | CARIRASGIYEQFF
TRBJ1-2 | - | TRBV7-2 | - | TGTGCCAGCAGCTTGGACGGGACTAACTATGGCTACACCTTC | CASSLDGTNYGYTF
TRBJ1-1 | - | TRBV2 | TRBD1 | TGTGCCAGCATTGACAGGGGGAACACTGAAGCTTTCTTT | CASIDRGNTEAFF
TRBJ2-2 | - | TRBV7-2 | - | TGTGCCAGCAGTCGCAATATCGGGGAGCTGTTTTTT | CASSRNIGELFF
TRBJ2-7 | once | TRBV18 | - | TGTGCCAGCTCAGCTCAGGGCTACGAGCAGTACTTC | CASSAQGYEQYF
TRBJ2-3 | - | TRBV7-2 | TRBD2 | TGTGCCAGCAGCCTCGACACTAGCGGGAGGGCTGGTACGCAGTATTTT | CASSLDTSGRAGTQYF
TRBJ1-1 | - | TRBV6-1 | TRBD1 | TGTGCCAGCATGGACAGGGGAAACACTGAAGCTTTCTTT | CASMDRGNTEAFF
TRBJ1-3 | - | TRBV28 | - | TGTGCCAGCAACTTGGGGGGGGCCGGGGGCTCTGGAAACACCATATATTTT | CASNLGGAGGSGNTIYF
TRBJ1-1 | - | TRBV19 | TRBD1 | TGTGCCAGTAGTGAATACCGGGACAGGGTAAGGTACACTGAAGCTTTCTTT | CASSEYRDRVRYTEAFF
TRBJ2-1 | - | TRBV29-1 | - | TGCAGCGTAGCTACCTCCTTATACAATGAGCAGTTCTTC | CSVATSLYNEQFF
TRBJ1-1 | few | TRBV18 | - | TGTGCCAGCTCACCACAGGGTGGCGAAGCTTTCTTT | CASSPQGGEAFF
TRBJ2-7 | - | TRBV5-1 | TRBD1 | TGCGCCAGCAGCCCTCCGGGACAGGGATCCTACGAGCAGTACTTC | CASSPPGQGSYEQYF
TRBJ2-1 | - | TRBV19 | - | TGTGCCAGTAGTATAGATCTATGGGGGCGTGAGCAGTTCTTC | CASSIDLWGREQFF
TRBJ2-5 | - | TRBV7-7 | - | TGTGCCAGCAGCTTAGGGGGAGGGGGAGAGACCCAGTACTTC | CASSLGGGGETQYF
TRBJ1-4 | - | TRBV5-5 | TRBD1 | TGTGCCAGCAGCGTCCGAGCCGGGACAGGGGCATCAACTAATGAAAAACTGTTTTTT | CASSVRAGTGASTNEKLFF
TRBJ1-1 | once | TRBV7-9 | - | TGTGCCAGCAGCTTGGGGGGGCATCCGAACACTGAAGCTTTCTTT | CASSLGGHPNTEAFF